This T cell receptor (beta chain) was retrieved from a study of cytomegalovirus exposure and HLA in healthy donors. Study context: According to later analysis, the same platform produced the roughly 120 validation and under 700 first-cohort repertoires.

Concerning this clone: Its matching antigen is unknown.

Sequenced by immunoSEQ multiplex PCR; TCRdb stores in-frame clones only, minus some. The repertoire holds 150,000 to 180,000 clones, with about 86% as singletons. Points from the study as a whole: Three of the chains that were CMV-associated were confirmed in vitro to be specific for CMV antigens. First-cohort TCR clusters were later found to tend to co-occur in the 90 to 150 validation repertoires. The study listed 150 to 200 cytomegalovirus-associated TCR beta chains.

The germline CDR1 and CDR2 sequences are MNHNY and SVGAGI (reference sequence). The V and J ends lost 6 bases and 4 bases, in that order; junction bases with no gene match: 8. The CDR3 covers 14 residues. The sample was PBMCs. The receptor's source is a human donor in good health. The rearrangement joins TRBV6-6 to TRBJ1-2; 7 nucleotides match TRBD1. The CDR3 DNA reads TGTGCCAGCAGCGGGACAGCTACTTCCTATGGCTACACCTTC. Translation: CASSGTATSYGYTF.